These 13 T cell receptor beta chains originate from one sample sequenced in a study of T cell changes during pregnancy in multiple sclerosis. Sequenced by immunoSEQ multiplex PCR; TCRdb stores in-frame clones only, minus some. The sample has about 100,000 clones, approximately 90% seen once; the top ten hold less than 4.5%. The specimen was peripheral blood, collected after pregnancy. The receptors were sampled from a female donor with multiple sclerosis, enrolled in a pregnancy study.

V is TRBV6-1 and J is TRBJ2-2; 9 bases map to TRBD2. This CDR3 has 16 amino acids. Germline assignment: CDR1 MNHNS and CDR2 SASEGT. The ends lost 4 bases at V and 4 bases at J; junction bases unmatched: 7. This CDR3 reads CASSALAGGITGELFF. DNA for the CDR3: TGTGCCAGCAGTGCCCTGGCGGGGGGGATCACCGGGGAGCTGTTTTTT.

This clone was recorded a few times. This likely came from a read error, as a far larger clone is one base away. The J gene is TRBJ2-2, the V gene TRBV4-2; D perhaps matches TRBD1 (5 bases). The CDR3 sequence is 13 residues long. Trimming took off 5 bases at V and 8 bases at J, with 12 bases between the two ends. Germline V CDR1 and CDR2: LGHNA, YNFKEQ. Here the CDR3 reads CASSFAGQGELFF. The DNA of the CDR3 is TGTGCCAGCAGCTTTGCAGGGCAAGGGGAGCTGTTTTTT.

The chain employs TRBV18 and TRBJ1-2; D uncertain. The V end lost 3 bases, the J end lost 2 bases, and 7 bases lay between the germline ends. The germline gives CDR1 KGHSH, CDR2 LQKENI. This CDR3 is 13 amino acids long. Written as DNA, the CDR3 is TGTGCCAGCTCACCCGACGGGAACTATGGCTACACCTTC. Translating gives CASSPDGNYGYTF.

The chain links TRBV5-4 to TRBJ2-3; 8 bases agree with TRBD2. After removal of 0 bases from V and 6 bases from J, the junction contained 0 bases not matched to a gene. The CDR3 contains 13 residues. CDR1 is SGHNT and CDR2 is YYREEE in the germline V gene (reference sequence). CDR3 bases: TGTGCCAGCAGCTTGGCGGGAGGGGATACGCAGTATTTT. Translation gives CASSLAGGDTQYF.

The chain combines TRBV11-2 with TRBJ2-5; TRBD2 aligns across 10 bases. Losses at the gene ends were 4 bases for V and 5 bases for J; bases not matched to a gene: 7. CDR1 SGHAT and CDR2 FQNNGV come from the germline V gene. The CDR3 is made up of 15 amino acids. CDR3 residues: CASSSVSGGHETQYF. The CDR3 coding sequence is TGTGCCAGCAGCTCTGTTAGCGGGGGGCATGAGACCCAGTACTTC.

CDR3 coding DNA: TGTGCCAGCAGCCACTTGACAGGGGTGGCAGATACGCAGTATTTT. Translation: CASSHLTGVADTQYF. This chain uses TRBV7-9 with TRBJ2-3; TRBD1 agrees at 8 bases. The CDR3 sequence is 15 residues long. Germline CDR1 is SEHNR and CDR2 is FQNEAQ (reference sequence). The trim removed 5 bases at V and 4 bases at J, leaving 8 bases unmatched.

The chain joins TRBV13 to TRBJ1-1; possibly TRBD1 for D (5 bases). Deletions cut 3 bases from V and 1 base from J, with 12 bases between. Germline CDR1 is PRHDT and CDR2 is FYEKMQ (reference sequence). This CDR3 region has 15 residues. The CDR3 DNA reads TGTGCCAGCAGCTTTATGGTGACAGAGAACACTGAAGCTTTCTTT. Amino acid sequence: CASSFMVTENTEAFF.

The chain employs TRBV6-5 and TRBJ2-7, with TRBD1 identical over 9 bases. This CDR3 is built from 15 residues. After removal of 6 bases from V and 4 bases from J, the junction contained 10 bases not matched to a gene. The germline gives CDR1 MNHEY, CDR2 SVGAGI. The DNA of the CDR3 is TGTGCCAGCAGCCACGGATCGGGACAGGGTTACGAGCAGTACTTC. Amino acids: CASSHGSGQGYEQYF.

This sequence joins TRBV19 and TRBJ2-3, with 15 bases identical to TRBD2. With 3 bases clipped from V and 1 base from J, the junction kept 11 bases outside the gene matches. The CDR3 contains 20 residues. Germline lookup yields CDR1 LNHDA and CDR2 SQIVND (reference sequence). The CDR3 protein is CASSIRGLAGGPSGTDTQYF. DNA for the CDR3: TGTGCCAGTAGTATTAGGGGACTAGCGGGGGGCCCCAGCGGCACAGATACGCAGTATTTT.

The chain has TRBV4-1 and TRBJ1-2; a possible D gene is TRBD1 (5 bases). CDR3 length: 13 residues. Per the germline V gene, CDR1 is MGHRA and CDR2 is YSYEKL. Deletions cut 2 bases from V and 8 bases from J, with 12 bases between. CDR3 amino acids: CASSQMGGWGYTF. CDR3 coding DNA: TGCGCCAGCAGCCAAATGGGGGGTTGGGGCTACACCTTC.

The chain employs TRBV7-9 and TRBJ1-5, with D tentatively TRBD1 (6 bases). CDR3 size: 15 residues. The V and J ends lost 5 bases and 2 bases respectively, with 13 bases between them. In germline, CDR1 is SEHNR, CDR2 FQNEAQ (reference sequence). The CDR3 spells CASSPGAIGNQPQHF. DNA for the CDR3: TGTGCCAGCAGCCCAGGGGCGATAGGCAATCAGCCCCAGCATTTT.

The J gene is TRBJ1-1, the V gene TRBV15, with TRBD1 identical over 7 bases. Losses at the gene ends were 5 bases for V and 5 bases for J; bases not matched to a gene: 8. Germline lookup yields CDR1 LNHNV and CDR2 YYDKDF (reference sequence). The CDR3 loop spans 14 amino acids. Here the CDR3 reads CATSRRAGGTEAFF. The CDR3 coding sequence is TGTGCCACCAGCCGCCGGGCAGGGGGGACTGAAGCTTTCTTT. Combining the CDR3 with reference TRBV15 and TRBJ1-1 gives the whole variable domain DAMVIQNPRYQVTQFGKPVTLSCSQTLNHNVMYWYQQKSSQAPKLLFHYYDKDFNNEADTPDNFQSRRPNTSFCFLDIRSPGLGDTAMYLCATSRRAGGTEAFFGQGTRLTVV.

The rearrangement uses TRBV19 and TRBJ2-7; TRBD1 matches at 9 bases. V dropped 3 bases and J dropped 4; count of bases not matched to a gene: 4. This CDR3 comprises 14 residues. Germline CDR1 and CDR2: LNHDA and SQIVND (reference sequence). The CDR3 spells CASSIGQGLYEQYF. Written as DNA, the CDR3 is TGTGCCAGTAGTATTGGACAGGGGTTGTACGAGCAGTACTTC.